These T cell receptor beta chains were read from a single sample in a study of blood T cell repertoires in COVID-19. The table came from immunoSEQ multiplex PCR; TCRdb's copy has only in-frame clones and leaves some out. The table includes roughly 150,000 clones, under 90% detected once. The sample comprised PBMCs or T cells enriched from blood (not recorded which). The receptor source for this set is a woman in her fifties or sixties who had recovered from COVID-19. Each CDR3 is given with its conserved first and last residue. A D gene is named only where the DNA matches it firmly. The size entry is marked missing in some rows and otherwise reads once, few, many or a size class.

>TRBV10-2|-|14|TRBD2|TRBJ2-7
CASRTSGRGYEQYF
TGCGCCAGCAGAACTAGCGGGAGGGGCTACGAGCAGTACTTC
>TRBV2|-|14|-|TRBJ1-1
CASSVAGLNTEAFF
TGTGCCAGCAGTGTGGCAGGTCTCAACACTGAAGCTTTCTTT
>TRBV5-8|-|15|-|TRBJ2-1
CASSLMQRSGNEQFF
TGTGCCAGCAGCTTGATGCAGCGGTCGGGCAATGAGCAGTTCTTC
>TRBV7-8|few|17|TRBD2|TRBJ2-7
CASSPRLGLAGVGEQYF
TGTGCCAGCAGCCCCAGGCTAGGACTAGCGGGAGTAGGCGAGCAGTACTTC
>TRBV6-5|-|15|-|TRBJ2-2
CASKGQGFNTGELFF
TGTGCCAGCAAAGGGCAGGGGTTCAACACCGGGGAGCTGTTTTTT
>TRBV19|-|15|-|TRBJ2-1
CASTVRGTSYNEQFF
TGTGCCAGTACCGTGAGGGGGACCTCCTACAATGAGCAGTTCTTC
>TRBV7-2|-|15|TRBD2|TRBJ2-1
CASSWGGFSGSEQFF
TGTGCCAGCAGCTGGGGTGGATTTAGCGGGAGTGAGCAGTTCTTC
>TRBV11-2|-|15|TRBD1|TRBJ1-5
CASSPKTGPGQPQHF
TGTGCCAGCAGCCCTAAGACAGGGCCCGGACAGCCCCAGCATTTT
>TRBV9|-|14|-|TRBJ1-6
CASSVERDNSPLHF
TGTGCCAGCAGCGTAGAACGGGATAATTCACCCCTCCACTTT
>TRBV5-1|-|15|TRBD1|TRBJ2-1
CASSSGQGNIDEQFF
TGCGCCAGCAGCTCCGGACAGGGGAACATCGATGAGCAGTTCTTC
>TRBV9|-|17|-|TRBJ1-2
CASSVGPQGFANYGYTF
TGTGCCAGCAGCGTAGGGCCTCAGGGTTTTGCTAACTATGGCTACACCTTC
>TRBV19|-|10|TRBD1|TRBJ2-1
CATGGNEQFF
TGTGCCACAGGGGGCAATGAGCAGTTCTTC
>TRBV27|-|16|-|TRBJ2-7
CASREASGTLSYEQYF
TGTGCCAGTAGGGAGGCCTCCGGGACGCTTTCCTACGAGCAGTACTTC
>TRBV5-1|-|16|TRBD2|TRBJ2-3
CASSKSTGSGGDTQYF
TGCGCCAGCAGCAAGTCAACGGGTAGCGGGGGTGATACGCAGTATTTT
>TRBV20-1|few|13|-|TRBJ1-5
CSASGQGNQPQHF
TGCAGTGCTAGTGGGCAGGGCAATCAGCCCCAGCATTTT
>TRBV12-3/TRBV12-4|-|13|-|TRBJ2-5
CASSLGVAETQYF
TGTGCCAGCAGTTTAGGCGTCGCAGAGACCCAGTACTTC
>TRBV14|-|15|TRBD1|TRBJ1-4
CASSPTGPTNEKLFF
TGTGCCAGCAGCCCGACAGGGCCGACTAATGAAAAACTGTTTTTT
>TRBV2|-|13|-|TRBJ1-4
CASNQLGQEKLFF
TGTGCCAGCAATCAATTAGGACAGGAAAAACTGTTTTTT
>TRBV28|-|12|-|TRBJ1-1
CASRSGGTEAFF
TGTGCCAGCCGCAGCGGGGGAACTGAAGCTTTCTTT
>TRBV2|-|15|TRBD2|TRBJ2-1
CASSLGLAGINEQFF
TGTGCCAGCAGTCTTGGACTAGCGGGAATAAATGAGCAGTTCTTC
>TRBV6-2/TRBV6-3|-|15|-|TRBJ2-3
CASSYLGGGSDTQYF
TGTGCCAGCAGTTACCTCGGAGGTGGGTCAGATACGCAGTATTTT
>TRBV2|-|14|TRBD2|TRBJ2-5
CASRVRGEGETQYF
TGTGCCAGCAGGGTGCGTGGGGAGGGAGAGACCCAGTACTTC
>TRBV2|-|15|TRBD2|TRBJ2-1
CAGSRLAGGFGEQFF
TGTGCCGGCTCGCGGTTGGCGGGAGGATTCGGTGAGCAGTTCTTC
>TRBV29-1|-|14|TRBD1|TRBJ1-1
CSVARDSLNTEAFF
TGCAGCGTTGCCCGGGACAGTTTGAACACTGAAGCTTTCTTT
>TRBV4-1|many|15|TRBD1|TRBJ1-2
CASSHQQGASYGYTF
TGCGCCAGCAGCCATCAACAGGGGGCAAGTTATGGCTACACCTTC
>TRBV19|few|13|TRBD1|TRBJ1-6
CATQGDYNSPLHF
TGTGCCACCCAGGGGGATTATAATTCACCCCTCCACTTT
>TRBV7-9|-|16|-|TRBJ1-2
CASSLTRTARGYGYTF
TGTGCCAGCAGCTTAACTCGGACAGCCCGGGGCTATGGCTACACCTTC
>TRBV5-4|-|14|-|TRBJ2-7
CASSSSTGVYEQYF
TGTGCCAGCAGCTCCTCGACAGGCGTCTACGAGCAGTACTTC
>TRBV10-3|-|16|-|TRBJ1-4
CAISESGGATNEKLFF
TGTGCCATCAGTGAGTCTGGGGGGGCAACTAATGAAAAACTGTTTTTT
>TRBV11-2|-|13|-|TRBJ2-1
CASSQTGRSEQFF
TGTGCCAGCAGCCAAACAGGGCGCTCTGAGCAGTTCTTC
>TRBV10-3|-|14|-|TRBJ2-1
CAISDRRDYNEQFF
TGTGCCATCAGTGACCGCAGGGACTACAATGAGCAGTTCTTC
>TRBV18|-|14|-|TRBJ1-4
CASSPGAGDEKLFF
TGTGCCAGCTCACCAGGAGCGGGGGACGAAAAACTGTTTTTT
>TRBV19|-|16|TRBD2|TRBJ2-7
CASTKAGLAGDYEQYF
TGTGCCAGTACCAAGGCCGGACTAGCGGGAGATTACGAGCAGTACTTC
>TRBV7-9|-|14|-|TRBJ1-1
CASSQDTANTEAFF
TGTGCCAGCAGCCAAGACACGGCTAACACTGAAGCTTTCTTT
>TRBV4-1|-|16|TRBD1|TRBJ2-1
CASSQSDRGTYNEQFF
TGCGCCAGCAGCCAGAGCGACAGGGGAACCTACAATGAGCAGTTCTTC
>TRBV3-1/TRBV3-2|few|15|-|TRBJ2-7
CASSPPRVATYEQYF
TGTGCCAGCAGCCCCCCGCGAGTAGCGACCTACGAGCAGTACTTC
>TRBV9|few|13|-|TRBJ1-2
CASSVGGAYGYTF
TGTGCCAGCAGCGTGGGGGGGGCCTATGGCTACACCTTC
>TRBV7-8|-|14|-|TRBJ2-2
CASTQGGNTGELFF
TGTGCCAGCACCCAGGGAGGCAACACCGGGGAGCTGTTTTTT
>TRBV3-1/TRBV3-2|-|14|-|TRBJ2-2
CASSPSGVSGELFF
TGTGCCAGCAGCCCGTCGGGGGTCTCCGGGGAGCTGTTTTTT
>TRBV6-5|once|14|TRBD1|TRBJ1-2
CASSYDRGNYGYTF
TGTGCCAGCAGTTACGACAGGGGGAACTATGGCTACACCTTC